This T cell receptor (beta chain) was retrieved from a study of Tregs in tolerant kidney transplant recipients. General study points: Expanding Tregs on activated donor B cells appeared to best identify donor-specific TCRbeta clones. Donor-specific Treg expansion exceeded global Treg expansion in tolerant patients, suggesting antigen drive.

Recipients received nonmyeloablative bone marrow transplants from related graft donors, with transient mixed chimerism. Unstimulated Tregs (CD4+CD25+CD127-) and CD4+CD25- non-Tregs were sorted from PBMCs. Profiling relied on immunoSEQ multiplex PCR, and the TCRdb table lists in-frame clones only, not all of them. Among about 64,000 clones, roughly 86% were seen once, and the ten largest hold 3.5% to 4.5%. Concerning this clone itself: Its specificity is not known.

The CDR3 spans 15 residues. The V end lost 4 bases, the J end lost 4 bases, and 16 bases lay between the germline ends. The germline CDR1 and CDR2 sequences are LGHNA and YSLEER. The specimen was CD4+ T cells from blood (PBMCs), collected 6 months after the transplant. This clonotype originated in a human patient who received a combined kidney and bone marrow transplant. A subset of T cells may come from the graft donor. The chain uses TRBV4-3 and TRBJ1-1; D is ambiguous. The chain's CDR3 is CASSREAGGSTEAFF. CDR3 coding DNA: TGCGCCAGCAGCCGGGAGGCGGGAGGGAGCACTGAAGCTTTCTTT.